These 10 T cell receptor beta chains were all obtained from the same sample, sequenced in a study of cytomegalovirus exposure and HLA in healthy donors. The PCR made use of 60 Vbeta and 13 Jbeta primers. The table came from immunoSEQ multiplex PCR; TCRdb's copy has only in-frame clones and leaves some out. The sample shows 190,000 or so clones, roughly 78% of them seen only once. The sample consisted of PBMCs. Source of these receptors: a boy aged 10-17 years in good health and CMV-seronegative.

The chain combines TRBV11-2 with TRBJ1-2, with D tentatively TRBD1 (6 bases). Germline V lookup: CDR1 SGHAT, CDR2 FQNNGV. The V and J ends lost 8 bases and 7 bases respectively, with 32 bases between them. This CDR3 is built from 18 residues. Here the CDR3 DNA reads TGTGCCAGCGAGGCAGGGTCCTACTGGCCGCAGATAGGGGGTGGCTACACCTTC. Its protein is CASEAGSYWPQIGGGYTF.

The chain links TRBV7-9 to TRBJ2-6; D unclear. Germline CDR1 is SEHNR and CDR2 is FQNEAQ (reference sequence). CDR3 length: 16 amino acids. Between the trimmed V and J ends, which lost 5 bases and 0 bases, there was a span of 11 bases. The CDR3 nucleotides are TGTGCCAGCAGCCCCGCGACACCCTCTGGGGCCAACGTCCTGACTTTC. Translation gives CASSPATPSGANVLTF.

This clone was seen only once. The DNA of the CDR3 is TGCGCCAGCAGCTTGGAGGGGGTCTCGGGGAACACTGAAGCTTTCTTT. It translates to CASSLEGVSGNTEAFF. The rearrangement uses TRBV5-1 and TRBJ1-1; a possible D gene is TRBD1 (6 bases). V was cut by 0 bases and J by 1 base, with 13 bases left in between. CDR1 is SGHRS, CDR2 YFSETQ, per germline. This CDR3 has 16 amino acids.

This chain uses TRBV19 with TRBJ1-1; no clear D. There are 14 residues in the CDR3. Germline V gives CDR1 LNHDA, CDR2 SQIVND (reference sequence). Trimming cost V 4 bases and J 4 bases, with 13 bases left between them. This chain's CDR3 is CASSTRGLGTEAFF. The CDR3 coding sequence is TGTGCCAGTAGTACTCGAGGACTGGGCACTGAAGCTTTCTTT.

This chain joins TRBV18 and TRBJ2-1, with TRBD2 matching 12 bases. J was trimmed by 5 bases and V by 2 bases; bases with no gene match: 4. The CDR3 length is 16 residues. Germline V gives CDR1 KGHSH, CDR2 LQKENI. The CDR3 nucleotides are TGTGCCAGCTCACCAGCGGGACTAGCGGGCGACAATGAGCAGTTCTTC. Protein: CASSPAGLAGDNEQFF. The whole variable domain, filled in from reference TRBV18 and TRBJ2-1, reads NAGVMQNPRHLVRRRGQEARLRCSPMKGHSHVYWYRQLPEEGLKFMVYLQKENIIDESGMPKERFSAEFPKEGPSILRIQQVVRGDSAAYFCASSPAGLAGDNEQFFGPGTRLTVL.

The V call is TRBV7-3, the J call TRBJ2-5, with a possible D match to TRBD2 (7 bases). Germline CDR1 is SGHTA and CDR2 is FQGTGA. Trimming left V 5 bases short and J 4 bases short, with 14 bases between. The CDR3 runs 14 residues. The CDR3 region is CASSPTGRGETQYF. CDR3 DNA: TGTGCCAGCAGCCCTACAGGGAGGGGAGAGACCCAGTACTTC.

This clone was observed once. The chain uses TRBV27 and TRBJ1-6, with 8 nucleotides matching TRBD1. Germline V gives CDR1 MNHEY, CDR2 SMNVEV (reference sequence). J gave up 9 bases and V 4 bases, and 5 bases lay outside the gene matches. The CDR3 has 14 amino acids. For the CDR3, the DNA is TGTGCCAGCAGTTATACAGGGGGAGGTTCACCCCTCCACTTT. Translated, it gives CASSYTGGGSPLHF.

V gene TRBV19 combines with J gene TRBJ2-7; TRBD1 matches at 10 bases. From germline, CDR1 is LNHDA and CDR2 SQIVND (reference sequence). The V gene end was trimmed by 9 bases and the J gene end by 2 bases; junction bases not matched to a gene: 10. This CDR3 is built from 15 residues. This CDR3 is CARPLSGQGAYEQYF. Written as DNA, the CDR3 is TGTGCCAGGCCTCTCTCTGGACAGGGGGCCTACGAGCAGTACTTC.

This chain's CDR3 is CASSSRSPTSINSREQYF. The CDR3, as DNA: TGTGCCAGCAGTTCCCGAAGCCCCACTAGTATCAATAGCCGGGAGCAGTACTTC. The chain employs TRBV7-8 and TRBJ2-7, with a possible D match to TRBD2 (5 bases). Trimming removed 6 bases from V and 7 bases from J, with 31 bases in between. Germline V lookup: CDR1 SGHVS, CDR2 FQNEAQ. The CDR3 loop spans 18 amino acids.

The chain recombines TRBV7-8 with TRBJ2-7; D might be TRBD1 (5 bases). The ends were cut back, 5 bases at V and 0 bases at J, with 11 bases in the middle. The CDR3 has 14 amino acids. Germline V gene data show CDR1 as SGHVS and CDR2 as FQNEAQ. The CDR3 bases are TGTGCCAGCAGCGCCCGACAGAACTCCTACGAGCAGTACTTC. This gives the protein CASSARQNSYEQYF.